These 9 T cell receptor beta chains originate from one sample sequenced in a study of blood T cells in healthy people across ages. A second PCR, run for roughly 7 to 11 cycles, used a sample-barcoded 5' primer plus a J-beta primer mix. TCRdb analysed the 5' RACE reads with MiXCR anew, one entry per CDR3 protein. The sample holds approximately 1.5 million distinct CDR3 sequences, under 55% seen once. The material sequenced was blood. All receptors come from a woman under 30 in good health.

As regards this clonotype: One end of the junction varies from germline; a read error may be responsible. The chain employs TRBV7-7 and TRBJ2-7; D not resolved. The DNA end is more similar to TRBJ2-5, so the J call may be wrong. The CDR3 has 15 residues. Looked up from germline, CDR1 is SSHAT and CDR2 is FNYEAQ (reference sequence). CDR3 residues: CASSLVSGPRETQYF. DNA for the CDR3: TGTGCTAGCAGCTTAGTTTCCGGCCCTCGAGAGACCCAGTACTTC.

J is TRBJ2-1 and V is TRBV25-1; D gene ambiguous. Trimming took off 1 base at V and 7 bases at J, with 14 bases between the two ends. The germline V gene encodes CDR1 MGHDK and CDR2 SYGVNS. CDR3 length: 15 residues. The CDR3 reads CASSEFLNKMNEQFF. CDR3 DNA sequence: TGTGCCAGCAGTGAATTTCTAAACAAGATGAATGAGCAGTTCTTC.

The chain employs TRBV25-1 and TRBJ2-3; possibly TRBD2 for D (7 bases). This CDR3 contains 14 residues. CDR1 is MGHDK, CDR2 SYGVNS, per germline. V shed 7 bases and J shed 6 bases, with 17 bases lying between them. CDR3: CASTRAGARDTQYF. The DNA for the CDR3 is TGTGCCAGCACCCGGGCGGGGGCCCGTGATACGCAGTATTTT.

The chain recombines TRBV20-1 with TRBJ2-1; a possible D gene is TRBD1 (5 bases). Between the trimmed V and J ends, which lost 0 bases and 5 bases, there was a span of 14 bases. Germline CDR1 DFQATT, CDR2 SNEGSKA (reference sequence). The CDR3 is made up of 15 amino acids. CDR3 nucleotides: TGCAGTGCTAGAGATAAACGACAGCTGAACAATGAGCAGTTCTTC. The encoded protein is CSARDKRQLNNEQFF.

J is TRBJ1-2 and V is TRBV5-5; D unclear. This CDR3 is 21 amino acids long. From germline, CDR1 is SGHKS and CDR2 YYEKEE (reference sequence). V shed 0 bases and J shed 4 bases, with 31 bases lying between them. CDR3 in amino acids: CASSLDRPASIQKLSFYGYTF. The CDR3 coding sequence is TGTGCCAGCAGCTTGGATCGCCCTGCGAGCATCCAAAAACTTTCCTTCTATGGCTACACCTTC.

The chain has TRBV9 and TRBJ2-7; D may be TRBD2 (6 bases). Germline loops: CDR1 SGDLS, CDR2 YYNGEE. Trimming removed 4 bases from V and 4 bases from J, with 15 bases in between. This CDR3 region has 14 residues. The CDR3 is CASSRGSFAYEQYF. The CDR3 DNA reads TGTGCCAGCAGCCGGGGGAGTTTCGCTTACGAGCAGTACTTC.

The chain links TRBV20-1 to TRBJ2-1; D is undetermined. This CDR3 is built from 13 residues. V lost 6 bases and J lost 3, with 12 bases in between. Per germline, CDR1 DFQATT and CDR2 SNEGSKA (reference sequence). In nucleotides, the CDR3 is TGCAGTGCCGCAGGTAGCCGCTACAATGAGCAGTTCTTC. It yields the protein CSAAGSRYNEQFF.

The gene calls are TRBV4-3 and TRBJ2-1, with D maybe TRBD2 (5 bases). The V end was cut by 4 bases, the J end by 4 bases, with 14 bases between. The CDR3 extends over 15 amino acids. CDR1 is LGHNA and CDR2 is YSLEER in the germline V gene. CDR3 in DNA: TGCGCCAGCAGCCCTCGAAGGGAGACATACAATGAGCAGTTCTTC. Its translation: CASSPRRETYNEQFF.

The rearrangement uses TRBV25-1 and TRBJ2-3; TRBD1 is a possible D gene (6 bases). The CDR3 covers 12 residues. Trimming removed 6 bases at V and 6 bases at J, with 10 bases between. Germline CDR1 and CDR2: MGHDK and SYGVNS. Here the CDR3 reads CASRTTGDTQYF. DNA of the CDR3: TGTGCCAGCAGAACTACAGGGGATACGCAGTATTTT.